Each of the 22 T cell receptor beta chains below was sequenced from the same sample in a study of blood T cell repertoires in COVID-19. Sequenced by immunoSEQ multiplex PCR; TCRdb stores in-frame clones only, minus some. This repertoire shows about 110,000 clones, 84% found once; its top ten account for 13% to 15%. The specimen was peripheral blood. Receptor source: an older woman with acute or convalescent COVID-19.

The CDR3 reads CASSQVDSEKLFF. The DNA of the CDR3 is TGCGCCAGCAGCCAAGTAGACAGTGAAAAACTGTTTTTT. The chain is built from TRBV4-1 and TRBJ1-4, with D perhaps matching TRBD1 (5 bases). Between the trimmed V and J ends, which lost 1 base and 7 bases, there was a span of 7 bases. In germline, CDR1 is MGHRA, CDR2 YSYEKL. This CDR3 spans 13 amino acids.

This sequence joins TRBV19 and TRBJ2-3; 8 bases fit TRBD1. Germline loops: CDR1 LNHDA, CDR2 SQIVND (reference sequence). CDR3 length: 15 amino acids. Germline trimming cut 2 bases from V and 1 base from J; bases unmatched to any gene: 2. CDR3 in amino acids: CASSIKGQGTDTQYF. The CDR3 DNA is TGTGCCAGTAGTATAAAGGGACAGGGCACAGATACGCAGTATTTT.

The chain recombines TRBV5-1 with TRBJ2-3; 11 bases are shared with TRBD2. The length of the CDR3 is 15 residues. Germline-derived CDR1 and CDR2 are SGHRS and YFSETQ. V lost 6 bases, J lost 4 bases, and 7 bases stayed unmatched. As DNA, the CDR3 is TGCGCCAGCACGTTTAGCGGGGGGGCCCCAGATACGCAGTATTTT. Translated: CASTFSGGAPDTQYF.

The chain links TRBV28 to TRBJ2-7; the match to TRBD1 covers 9 bases. CDR3 length: 14 residues. V dropped 5 bases and J dropped 2; count of bases not matched to a gene: 4. Germline V gene data show CDR1 as MDHEN and CDR2 as SYDVKM. CDR3 DNA: TGTGCCAGCAGTCCCGGGACAGGGACCTACGAGCAGTACTTC. Amino acids: CASSPGTGTYEQYF.

The chain combines TRBV19 with TRBJ1-2; D gene unclear. Per the germline V gene, CDR1 is LNHDA and CDR2 is SQIVND (reference sequence). This CDR3 spans 18 amino acids. Trimming left V 2 bases short and J 0 bases short, with 19 bases between. This chain's CDR3 is CASSIQVVLQVTNYGYTF. CDR3 coding DNA: TGTGCCAGTAGTATACAGGTTGTGCTCCAAGTAACTAACTATGGCTACACCTTC.

This rearrangement joins TRBV29-1 to TRBJ1-2, with 8 nucleotides matching TRBD1. V lost 0 bases, J lost 2 bases, and 5 bases stayed unmatched. Per the germline V gene, CDR1 is SQVTM and CDR2 is ANQGSEA. This CDR3 comprises 15 residues. CDR3 nucleotides: TGCAGCGTTGAAGATCGGGGGACAGGCAACTATGGCTACACCTTC. Translating gives CSVEDRGTGNYGYTF.

This clone was observed a single time. This sequence joins TRBV30 and TRBJ2-7; 9 nucleotides agree with TRBD1. The CDR3 sequence is 14 residues long. Losses at the gene ends were 4 bases for V and 3 bases for J; bases not matched to a gene: 7. Germline V lookup: CDR1 GTSNPN, CDR2 SVGIG (reference sequence). The CDR3 DNA follows: TGTGCCTGGACCGGGACAGGGAGGGGCTACGAGCAGTACTTC. It yields the protein CAWTGTGRGYEQYF.

This chain joins TRBV7-2 and TRBJ2-3; 8 bases match TRBD2. V shed 1 base, J shed 5 bases, and the junction held 5 bases outside the gene matches. The germline V gene has CDR1 SGHTA and CDR2 FQGNSA. CDR3 length equals 15 residues. Here the CDR3 DNA reads TGTGCCAGCAGCTTAGTCGGGGGGGCCGTAGATACGCAGTATTTT. Translation gives CASSLVGGAVDTQYF.

This clone was found a few times. The J gene is TRBJ2-5, the V gene TRBV2, with 10 bases aligning to TRBD2. CDR1 is SNHLY and CDR2 is FYNNEI in the germline V gene. The CDR3 has 14 residues. J was trimmed by 5 bases and V by 7 bases; bases with no gene match: 7. CDR3 amino acids: CASTRTSGGETQYF. The CDR3 region has the DNA TGTGCCAGCACGAGGACTAGCGGAGGGGAGACCCAGTACTTC.

This sequence joins TRBV5-1 and TRBJ1-6; D is possibly TRBD1 (5 bases). The V and J ends lost 0 bases and 12 bases respectively, with 19 bases between them. CDR1 is SGHRS and CDR2 is YFSETQ in the germline V gene. CDR3 length: 16 amino acids. The CDR3 spells CASSLGVPGDGKPLHF. The CDR3 coding sequence is TGCGCCAGCAGCTTGGGGGTACCGGGGGACGGAAAACCCCTCCACTTT.

The V and J genes are TRBV29-1 and TRBJ1-1, with TRBD1 matching over 9 bases. Germline CDR1 reads SQVTM; CDR2 reads ANQGSEA. The CDR3 length is 15 residues. The CDR3 spells CSHNIFGQGTTEAFF. Written as DNA, the CDR3 is TGCAGTCATAACATCTTTGGACAGGGGACCACTGAAGCTTTCTTT.

This rearrangement joins TRBV3-1 (or the pseudogene TRBV3-2) to TRBJ2-7; perhaps TRBD2 as D (6 bases). Germline values: CDR1 LGHDT, CDR2 YNNKEL (reference sequence). CDR3 length: 13 residues. The V gene lost 1 base and the J gene lost 5 bases, with 9 bases spanning the gap. The CDR3 loop is CASSQGGLNEQYF. The DNA of the CDR3 is TGTGCCAGCAGCCAAGGGGGACTTAACGAGCAGTACTTC.

The rearrangement links TRBV28 to TRBJ1-2; D is perhaps TRBD1 (5 bases). The CDR3 length is 12 residues. Trimming took off 2 bases at V and 5 bases at J, with 6 bases between the two ends. CDR1 is MDHEN and CDR2 is SYDVKM in the germline V gene. CDR3 loop: CASSLKGYGYTF. CDR3 nucleotide sequence: TGTGCCAGCAGTTTAAAGGGGTATGGCTACACCTTC.

This clone has a single count. This chain links TRBV7-2 with TRBJ1-4; D is unclear. V was shortened by 1 base and J by 7 bases, with 10 bases between the two germline ends. CDR3 size: 14 residues. Germline CDR1 reads SGHTA; CDR2 reads FQGNSA. CDR3 in DNA: TGTGCCAGCAGCTTAGTAATCGACATTGAAAAACTGTTTTTT. Translating gives CASSLVIDIEKLFF.

The V gene is TRBV14, the J gene TRBJ2-5, with 7 bases aligning to TRBD2. V shed 8 bases and J 1 base; nucleotides not matched to a gene: 10. In germline, CDR1 is SGHDN, CDR2 FVKESK. The CDR3 runs 15 residues. The DNA for the CDR3 is TGTGCCAGCTCCTTCCTGACGGGGGGCCAAGAGACCCAGTACTTC. Its protein is CASSFLTGGQETQYF.

The chain links TRBV5-5 to TRBJ1-2; D is undetermined. The CDR3 loop spans 13 amino acids. The V end lost 3 bases, the J end lost 4 bases, and 10 bases lay between the germline ends. Germline V lookup: CDR1 SGHKS, CDR2 YYEKEE (reference sequence). DNA of the CDR3: TGTGCCAGCAGCTCCGAGTGGAGCTATGGCTACACCTTC. This translates into CASSSEWSYGYTF.

CDR3: CASSSTSGGHEQYF. The CDR3 coding sequence is TGTGCCAGCAGCTCGACTAGCGGGGGCCACGAGCAGTACTTC. The rearrangement links TRBV7-2 to TRBJ2-7; 12 bases are a match to TRBD2. CDR3 size: 14 residues. The germline gives CDR1 SGHTA, CDR2 FQGNSA. With 4 bases clipped from V and 5 bases from J, the junction kept 3 bases outside the gene matches.

CDR3 loop: CASSQIPGLAGYWSYTDTQYF. In nucleotides, the CDR3 is TGTGCCAGCAGCCAAATCCCCGGACTAGCGGGATATTGGTCTTATACAGATACGCAGTATTTT. This chain uses TRBV14 with TRBJ2-3; 12 nucleotides line up with TRBD2. The CDR3 has 21 amino acids. The V gene's germline CDR1 is SGHDN and CDR2 FVKESK. The J segment lost 3 bases and the V segment lost 2 bases, leaving 18 bases of the junction unmatched.

The CDR3 spells CASSSLGGPVSMDEQFF. The CDR3 region has the DNA TGTGCCAGCTCAAGTTTGGGAGGGCCCGTCTCAATGGATGAGCAGTTCTTC. This chain uses TRBV18 with TRBJ2-1; TRBD2 matches at 7 bases. After removal of 5 bases from V and 8 bases from J, the junction contained 18 bases not matched to a gene. The germline gives CDR1 KGHSH, CDR2 LQKENI. The CDR3 covers 17 residues. Together with reference TRBV18 and TRBJ2-1, the CDR3 gives the full variable domain: NAGVMQNPRHLVRRRGQEARLRCSPMKGHSHVYWYRQLPEEGLKFMVYLQKENIIDESGMPKERFSAEFPKEGPSILRIQQVVRGDSAAYFCASSSLGGPVSMDEQFFGPGTRLTVL.

This chain's CDR3 is CASSPPALQGDTIYF. CDR3 coding DNA: TGTGCCAGCTCACCACCGGCCCTACAGGGGGACACCATATATTTT. The chain recombines TRBV18 with TRBJ1-3; TRBD1 matches 8 bases. The CDR3 totals 15 residues. Germline CDR1 KGHSH, CDR2 LQKENI. Germline trimming cut 0 bases from V and 8 bases from J; bases unmatched to any gene: 6.

This clone occurred a few times. J is TRBJ1-4 and V is TRBV28; D gene unclear. Trimming took off 4 bases at V and 10 bases at J, with 22 bases between the two ends. This CDR3 is 16 amino acids long. The V gene's germline CDR1 is MDHEN and CDR2 SYDVKM. The CDR3 sequence: CASSSSQRVRKGKLFF. The DNA for the CDR3 is TGTGCCAGCAGTTCTTCACAGCGGGTCCGCAAGGGAAAACTGTTTTTT.

The chain combines TRBV5-4 with TRBJ2-3; D is perhaps TRBD2 (7 bases). With 1 base removed from V and 4 bases from J, the gap between germline ends came to 16 bases. This CDR3 comprises 16 residues. Per the germline V gene, CDR1 is SGHNT and CDR2 is YYREEE (reference sequence). This CDR3 is CASSLFLAGAADTQYF. The CDR3 nucleotides read TGTGCCAGCAGCTTGTTTCTGGCGGGGGCGGCAGATACGCAGTATTTT.